This entry lists 32 T cell receptor beta chains sequenced from one sample in a study of spatial heterogeneity in lung cancer. As for time point: sample taken at primary tumor resection. Via MiXCR, TCRdb re-called the 5' RACE reads, giving one row per CDR3 protein. The data contain just under 95,000 distinct CDR3 sequences, about an eighth of them seen just once; the ten biggest clones take up 35% to 50%. The sequenced sample was PBMCs, obtained at surgery. These receptor sequences come from a male donor with early-stage non-small cell lung cancer.

This sequence joins TRBV12-3 or TRBV12-4 and TRBJ2-1; no firm D call. V was shortened by 4 bases and J by 7 bases, with 5 bases between the two germline ends. The CDR3 spans 11 residues. The CDR3, as DNA: TGTGCCAGCAGTTATAGGAATGAGCAGTTCTTC. The encoded protein is CASSYRNEQFF.

The V and J genes are TRBV29-1 and TRBJ2-7; perhaps TRBD2 as D (6 bases). The CDR3 loop spans 12 amino acids. The V end lost 7 bases, the J end lost 6 bases, and 16 bases lay between the germline ends. Germline V gives CDR1 SQVTM, CDR2 ANQGSEA. CDR3 protein: CSALEGRGEQYF. In DNA, the CDR3 is TGCAGCGCATTGGAGGGAAGGGGCGAGCAGTACTTC.

The J gene is TRBJ2-5, the V gene TRBV6-1; TRBD2 matches 10 bases. Germline-derived CDR1 and CDR2 are MNHNS and SASEGT. The CDR3 is made up of 14 amino acids. The V gene end was trimmed by 6 bases and the J gene end by 3 bases; junction bases not matched to a gene: 4. CDR3 DNA sequence: TGTGCCAGCAGAGCCGGGACTAGCGAAGAGACCCAGTACTTC. Translation gives CASRAGTSEETQYF.

V gene TRBV11-2 combines with J gene TRBJ1-6; D is unresolved. From germline, CDR1 is SGHAT and CDR2 FQNNGV. CDR3 length: 17 amino acids. The V and J ends lost 6 bases and 9 bases respectively, with 24 bases between them. CDR3 DNA: TGTGCCAGCAGACCCCCGGGGTATACTTATGCTGGTTCACCCCTCCACTTT. The encoded protein is CASRPPGYTYAGSPLHF.

The V call is TRBV25-1, the J call TRBJ1-2; D not certain. Trimming stripped 1 base from V and 3 bases from J, with 6 bases between. Germline CDR1 reads MGHDK; CDR2 reads SYGVNS. The length of the CDR3 is 13 residues. The CDR3 DNA reads TGTGCCAGCAGTGAATTTGGGGACTATGGCTACACCTTC. This codes for CASSEFGDYGYTF.

This clonotype was counted a few times. The chain links TRBV4-3 to TRBJ2-5; 8 nucleotides agree with TRBD1. The CDR3 length is 15 residues. The V gene end was trimmed by 4 bases and the J gene end by 4 bases; junction bases not matched to a gene: 8. CDR1 LGHNA and CDR2 YSLEER come from the germline V gene. The chain's CDR3 is CASSRADRGLETQYF. The CDR3 DNA reads as TGCGCCAGCAGCCGAGCCGACAGGGGTTTAGAGACCCAGTACTTC.

Ten or more counts support this clonotype. This chain uses TRBV28 with TRBJ2-5; D is perhaps TRBD2 (7 bases). This CDR3 comprises 12 residues. Trimming cost V 8 bases and J 2 bases, with 9 bases left between them. Germline values: CDR1 MDHEN, CDR2 SYDVKM. The chain's CDR3 is CASGGAQETQYF. The CDR3 nucleotides are TGTGCCAGCGGGGGGGCGCAAGAGACCCAGTACTTC.

V and J are TRBV12-3 or TRBV12-4 and TRBJ2-5; TRBD2 might be the D (6 bases). Trimming cost V 7 bases and J 1 base, with 25 bases left between them. The CDR3 is made up of 18 amino acids. The CDR3 DNA sequence: TGTGCCAGCACCTTCGACTTCTCCGGGACTTGGGCCCAAGAGACCCAGTACTTC. This codes for CASTFDFSGTWAQETQYF.

V is TRBV20-1 and J is TRBJ2-7; D remains ambiguous. V lost 0 bases and J 0 bases, leaving 12 bases between the germline ends. This CDR3 comprises 15 residues. Germline V gene sequence: CDR1 DFQATT, CDR2 SNEGSKA (reference sequence). The CDR3 protein is CSAREAALASYEQYF. CDR3 nucleotides: TGCAGTGCTAGAGAGGCAGCTCTGGCCTCCTACGAGCAGTACTTC.

The V and J genes are TRBV28 and TRBJ2-3; D is tentatively TRBD1 or TRBD2 (6 bases each). The CDR3 extends over 15 amino acids. V was clipped by 3 bases and J by 2 bases, with 12 bases between them. CDR1 MDHEN and CDR2 SYDVKM come from the germline V gene. CDR3 loop: CASSFMGGVTDTQYF. The CDR3 DNA is TGTGCCAGCAGTTTCATGGGGGGCGTCACAGATACGCAGTATTTT.

This clonotype has only a few counts. This chain uses TRBV6-6 with TRBJ2-1; no reliable D call. The CDR3 has 16 residues. Germline-derived CDR1 and CDR2 are MNHNY and SVGAGI (reference sequence). The V and J ends lost 5 bases and 0 bases respectively, with 14 bases between them. This CDR3 reads CASSVPSEFSYNEQFF. The CDR3 DNA follows: TGTGCCAGCAGTGTGCCCTCGGAGTTCTCCTACAATGAGCAGTTCTTC.

This clonotype came up many times. The chain uses TRBV20-1 and TRBJ2-3; 9 bases are shared with TRBD2. Germline loops: CDR1 DFQATT, CDR2 SNEGSKA (reference sequence). CDR3 length equals 14 residues. V lost 7 bases and J lost 3; bases outside the gene matches: 8. CDR3 sequence reads: CSEGSGGLTDTQYF. The CDR3 DNA reads as TGCAGTGAAGGCAGCGGGGGGCTAACAGATACGCAGTATTTT.

The chain uses TRBV7-2 and TRBJ1-4; D remains unclear. CDR1 and CDR2 (germline): SGHTA, FQGNSA. V lost 2 bases to trimming and J lost 2 bases, with 6 bases between them. The CDR3 consists of 14 residues. DNA for the CDR3: TGTGCCAGCAGCTTACAACCGACTAATGAAAAACTGTTTTTT. It translates to CASSLQPTNEKLFF.

This clonotype was seen at least ten times. The chain recombines TRBV7-9 with TRBJ2-5, with TRBD2 matching 10 bases. CDR1 is SEHNR, CDR2 FQNEAQ, per germline (reference sequence). The CDR3 has 13 amino acids. Germline trimming cut 4 bases from V and 8 bases from J; bases unmatched to any gene: 4. In nucleotides, the CDR3 is TGTGCCAGCAGCTCTGGGACTAGCGAAACCCAGTACTTC. It translates to CASSSGTSETQYF.

The chain uses TRBV20-1 and TRBJ2-7; no definite D call. The CDR3 sequence is 13 residues long. Germline loops: CDR1 DFQATT, CDR2 SNEGSKA (reference sequence). V gave up 3 bases and J gave up 0 bases, with 9 bases separating them. The CDR3, as DNA: TGCAGTGCTAGCCCCAGGAGCTCCTACGAGCAGTACTTC. Its translation is CSASPRSSYEQYF.

The genes are TRBV6-2 or TRBV6-3 and TRBJ2-1, with 13 bases identical to TRBD2. The junction had 6 bases not matched to a gene; V was cut back by 5 bases and J by 5 bases. The CDR3 runs 16 residues. Germline lookup yields CDR1 MNHEY and CDR2 SVGEGT. The CDR3 reads CASSLPGTSGDNEQFF. In DNA, the CDR3 is TGTGCCAGCAGTCTCCCCGGGACTAGCGGGGACAATGAGCAGTTCTTC.

In its sample, this clonotype was seen a few times. The chain joins TRBV10-2 to TRBJ2-3; 10 bases agree with TRBD1. CDR1 is WSHSY and CDR2 is SAAADI in the germline V gene. CDR3 size: 15 residues. V was clipped by 6 bases and J by 2 bases; unmatched bases: 5. Written as DNA, the CDR3 is TGCGCCAGCAGAGGGGACAGGGGAGACACAGATACGCAGTATTTT. This translates into CASRGDRGDTDTQYF.

This clonotype was detected only a few times. The chain links TRBV4-3 to TRBJ2-1, with TRBD1 matching 8 bases. Germline V gives CDR1 LGHNA, CDR2 YSLEER. The junction had 8 bases not matched to a gene; V was cut back by 0 bases and J by 4 bases. The CDR3 is 17 amino acids. CDR3 in amino acids: CASSQEIAGGVYNEQFF. The DNA for the CDR3 is TGCGCCAGCAGCCAAGAAATCGCAGGGGGCGTGTACAATGAGCAGTTCTTC.

The chain links TRBV7-8 to TRBJ2-7; 10 bases are shared with TRBD1. Germline CDR1 SGHVS, CDR2 FQNEAQ. This CDR3 comprises 16 residues. After removal of 5 bases from V and 4 bases from J, the junction contained 11 bases not matched to a gene. The CDR3 is CASSHSGTGVGYEQYF. CDR3 nucleotide sequence: TGTGCCAGCAGCCACTCCGGGACAGGGGTCGGGTACGAGCAGTACTTC.

The chain employs TRBV6-2 or TRBV6-3 and TRBJ1-2; D not certain. Trimming removed 6 bases at V and 4 bases at J, with 12 bases between. In germline, CDR1 is MNHEY, CDR2 SVGEGT. The CDR3 totals 13 residues. The CDR3 DNA is TGTGCCAGCAGAGTCCAGGAAATCTATGGCTACACCTTC. It specifies CASRVQEIYGYTF.

This chain joins TRBV27 and TRBJ1-2, with D perhaps matching TRBD1 (5 bases). The V end lost 7 bases, the J end lost 8 bases, and 26 bases lay between the germline ends. Per the germline V gene, CDR1 is MNHEY and CDR2 is SMNVEV (reference sequence). This CDR3 spans 16 amino acids. The CDR3 here is CASKSLAGTGVFGYTF. The DNA of the CDR3 is TGTGCCAGCAAATCACTTGCCGGGACTGGCGTATTCGGCTACACCTTC.

The chain combines TRBV20-1 with TRBJ2-7; possibly TRBD1 for D (5 bases). Trimming took off 5 bases at V and 0 bases at J, with 8 bases between the two ends. Germline V gene sequence: CDR1 DFQATT, CDR2 SNEGSKA (reference sequence). The CDR3 loop spans 12 amino acids. This CDR3 reads CSASTDSYEQYF. The CDR3 nucleotides read TGCAGTGCTTCGACAGACTCCTACGAGCAGTACTTC.

This clonotype was detected many times. This rearrangement joins TRBV29-1 to TRBJ1-4, with 7 positions matching TRBD1. There are 12 residues in the CDR3. V trimming: 7 bases; J trimming: 4 bases; junction bases outside the gene matches: 3. Germline V gene sequence: CDR1 SQVTM, CDR2 ANQGSEA. The CDR3 DNA follows: TGCAGCGCCAACAGGGGTAATGAAAAACTGTTTTTT. This translates into CSANRGNEKLFF.

The sample holds many counts of this clonotype. The chain couples TRBV28 to TRBJ2-7; 8 bases are shared with TRBD1. The CDR3 runs 12 residues. Germline CDR1 is MDHEN and CDR2 is SYDVKM. V shed 7 bases and J 6 bases; nucleotides not matched to a gene: 5. The CDR3 DNA is TGTGCCAGCAATCGACAGGGGAGCGAGCAGTACTTC. It specifies CASNRQGSEQYF.

This clonotype turned up a few times. The rearrangement joins TRBV7-2 to TRBJ2-2; 10 nucleotides agree with TRBD2. V shed 5 bases, J shed 0 bases, and the junction held 3 bases outside the gene matches. The CDR3 is 16 amino acids. The germline V gene has CDR1 SGHTA and CDR2 FQGNSA. The CDR3 coding sequence is TGTGCCAGCAGCGTTCTAGCGGGGGCGAACACCGGGGAGCTGTTTTTT. This gives the protein CASSVLAGANTGELFF.

This clonotype has ten or more counts. The chain's CDR3 is CASSRGTSTDTQYF. The CDR3 DNA sequence: TGCGCCAGCAGCCGGGGGACTTCCACAGATACGCAGTATTTT. This rearrangement joins TRBV5-1 to TRBJ2-3; weak D call: TRBD2 (6 bases). With 4 bases removed from V and 2 bases from J, the gap between germline ends came to 11 bases. This CDR3 is 14 amino acids long. Per the germline V gene, CDR1 is SGHRS and CDR2 is YFSETQ.

This clonotype was recorded at least ten times. The rearrangement uses TRBV4-3 and TRBJ2-5; D possibly corresponds to TRBD1 (5 bases). This CDR3 is built from 14 residues. From germline, CDR1 is LGHNA and CDR2 YSLEER. V lost 0 bases and J 5 bases, leaving 10 bases between the germline ends. The CDR3 region is CASSQDSSGETQYF. CDR3 DNA sequence: TGCGCCAGCAGCCAAGATAGTTCAGGGGAGACCCAGTACTTC.

This chain joins TRBV20-1 and TRBJ2-3; 7 nucleotides align to TRBD1. The CDR3 loop spans 13 amino acids. Germline CDR1 DFQATT, CDR2 SNEGSKA (reference sequence). V was pared by 5 bases and J by 3 bases, with 5 bases of the junction left unmatched. The CDR3 nucleotides are TGCAGTGCTCCGCGACAGGGAACAGATACGCAGTATTTT. It codes for CSAPRQGTDTQYF.

The table lists this clonotype with a few counts. The genes are TRBV7-2 and TRBJ1-5, with D perhaps TRBD1 (5 bases). Germline V lookup: CDR1 SGHTA, CDR2 FQGNSA. The length of the CDR3 is 15 residues. V lost 5 bases, J lost 6 bases, and 17 bases lay in between. CDR3 amino acids: CASSKERGMGQPQHF. CDR3 nucleotides: TGTGCCAGCAGCAAAGAGCGGGGGATGGGTCAGCCCCAGCATTTT.

The chain carries TRBV19 and TRBJ1-5; 12 nucleotides agree with TRBD1. CDR3 length: 16 amino acids. Germline V gives CDR1 LNHDA, CDR2 SQIVND (reference sequence). The trim removed 4 bases at V and 1 base at J, leaving 2 bases unmatched. DNA of the CDR3: TGTGCCAGTAGTACGGGACAGGGGGCGAGCAATCAGCCCCAGCATTTT. Protein sequence: CASSTGQGASNQPQHF. The full variable domain, completed using reference TRBV19 and TRBJ1-5, is DGGITQSPKYLFRKEGQNVTLSCEQNLNHDAMYWYRQDPGQGLRLIYYSQIVNDFQKGDIAEGYSVSREKKESFPLTVTSAQKNPTAFYLCASSTGQGASNQPQHFGDGTRLSIL.

The chain employs TRBV4-3 and TRBJ2-7; D possibly corresponds to TRBD1 (6 bases). The germline V gene has CDR1 LGHNA and CDR2 YSLEER. The length of the CDR3 is 16 residues. Trimming shortened V by 0 bases and J by 2 bases, and 14 bases separated the two germline ends. For the CDR3, the DNA is TGCGCCAGCAGCCAAGATTATGGAGACAGGCCCTACGAGCAGTACTTC. Translation: CASSQDYGDRPYEQYF.

The rearrangement uses TRBV7-9 and TRBJ2-3; D gene unclear. V lost 6 bases and J lost 2, with 12 bases in between. This CDR3 has 14 residues. The germline V gene encodes CDR1 SEHNR and CDR2 FQNEAQ (reference sequence). The CDR3 DNA follows: TGTGCCAGCAGAGAGCCTCTACCCACAGATACGCAGTATTTT. Translation: CASREPLPTDTQYF.